This is a list of T cell receptor beta chains from one sample in a study of T-cell memory formation after mild COVID-19. TCRdb used MiXCR to reprocess the 5' RACE reads, holding one entry per CDR3 protein. The sample consists of 550,000 to 700,000 distinct CDR3 sequences, over 15% of them appearing once. The sample was PBMCs or a T cell subset sorted from them (not recorded which). These receptors came from an adult woman who had mild COVID-19 (a few samples of this study predate the infection). Cell type and time point are not known. CDR3s include the opening cysteine and the closing phenylalanine or tryptophan. The order of the fields is J gene, D gene, clone size, V gene, CDR3 DNA, CDR3 protein. A D gene is named only where the DNA matches it firmly. Rows give clone size only sometimes, using once, few, many, or a class for an expanded clone.

TRBJ1-2,NA,NA,TRBV19,TGTGCCAGTATGGAAGCAGCTAACTATGGCTACACCTTC,CASMEAANYGYTF
TRBJ2-7,NA,NA,TRBV6-5,TGTGCCAGCAGTTACTCGTGGGACTCTGGGGGCTACGAGCAGTACTTC,CASSYSWDSGGYEQYF
TRBJ2-3,NA,few,TRBV12-3/TRBV12-4,TGTGCCAGCAGTTTATTGGGGTACACAGATACGCAGTATTTT,CASSLLGYTDTQYF
TRBJ2-5,NA,NA,TRBV5-1,TGCGCCAGCCGGAAGACGTACCAAGAGACCCAGTACTTC,CASRKTYQETQYF
TRBJ1-1,NA,NA,TRBV12-3/TRBV12-4,TGTGCCAGCAGTTGGACCCCAGGGACTGAAGCTTTCTTT,CASSWTPGTEAFF
TRBJ2-5,NA,NA,TRBV5-6,TGTGCCAGCAGCTTCCGCGGGGCAGGGGCGGAGACCCAGTACTTC,CASSFRGAGAETQYF
TRBJ1-1,NA,many,TRBV6-5,TGTGCCAGCAGTTACGCGGCAGGGCGGTTCTTTGGAGCTTTCTTT,CASSYAAGRFFGAFF
TRBJ2-7,NA,many,TRBV5-1,TGCGCCAGCAGCACAACAGGCGGCTACGAGCAGTACTTC,CASSTTGGYEQYF
TRBJ2-5,NA,few,TRBV5-1,TGCGCCAGCAGCCCTGGAGGGGTTCAAGAGACCCAGTACTTC,CASSPGGVQETQYF
TRBJ1-2,TRBD1,NA,TRBV4-1,TGCGCCAGCAGCCAAGTTTGGGCAGGGGGTCGCGGGTCGAATTATGGCTACACCTTC,CASSQVWAGGRGSNYGYTF
TRBJ2-4,NA,few,TRBV15,TGTGCCACCAGTGCGCCCCCTTGGCGGAGACTAGCCAAAAACATTCAGTACTTC,CATSAPPWRRLAKNIQYF
TRBJ2-1,TRBD2,many,TRBV7-9,TGTGCCAGCAGCCCAGGACTAGGAGCTTGGTTAAGTCAGTCGGAGAATGAGCAGTTCTTC,CASSPGLGAWLSQSENEQFF
TRBJ2-1,TRBD1,many,TRBV4-2,TGTGCCAGCAGCTCACAAGAGGGGACAGGGGCGAATGAGCAGTTCTTC,CASSSQEGTGANEQFF
TRBJ2-7,NA,many,TRBV12-3/TRBV12-4,TGTGCCAGCAGTCCAGGGGAGGGAGAGCAGTACTTC,CASSPGEGEQYF
TRBJ2-1,NA,NA,TRBV5-6,TGTGCCAGCAGCTGGGGAGAGAGCAATGAGCAGTTCTTC,CASSWGESNEQFF
TRBJ1-1,NA,few,TRBV30,TGTGCCTGGGCGACCGCCAGGGTGGGGACCACTGAAGCTTTCTTT,CAWATARVGTTEAFF
TRBJ2-1,NA,NA,TRBV20-1,TGCAGTGCTATATCCCGCTATAATGAGCAGTTCTTC,CSAISRYNEQFF
TRBJ2-7,NA,few,TRBV9,TGTGCCAGCAGCGTATCCGCAGGGGCCTCCTACGAGCAGTACTTC,CASSVSAGASYEQYF
TRBJ2-2,NA,NA,TRBV11-2,TGTGCCAGCAGCTTAGGGGCAGGGTGGTCCGGGGAGCTGTTTTTT,CASSLGAGWSGELFF
TRBJ2-1,NA,many,TRBV9,TGTGCCAGCAGCCTCCGGACAAAGACCAAGCAGTTCTTC,CASSLRTKTKQFF
TRBJ2-7,TRBD2,few,TRBV5-1,TGCGCCAGCAGCTCGACTTACGGAGTCATAGCGGGGGGCTTTGAGCAGTACTTC,CASSSTYGVIAGGFEQYF
TRBJ1-5,NA,few,TRBV7-9,TGTGCCAGCAGCCAAGGACCCCCGGGGCATCAGCCCCAGCATTTT,CASSQGPPGHQPQHF
TRBJ2-7,NA,NA,TRBV29-1,TGCAGCGTTGAGGGCAGTCTGGGATCCTACGAGCAGTACTTC,CSVEGSLGSYEQYF
TRBJ2-2,NA,NA,TRBV7-3,TGTGCCAGCAGCGGGTCTCGACGGGCCACCGGGGAGCTGTTTTTT,CASSGSRRATGELFF
TRBJ2-7,NA,NA,TRBV5-1,TGCGCCAGCAGAGGGATGAGGAATGAGCAGTACTTC,CASRGMRNEQYF
TRBJ2-7,NA,few,TRBV24-1,TGTGCCACCAGTATGGGGACGCTATCCTCCTACGAGCAGTACTTC,CATSMGTLSSYEQYF
TRBJ1-1,NA,few,TRBV5-1,TGCGCCAGCAGCTGGGGGGAGCGGGAGAACACTGAAGCTTTCTTT,CASSWGERENTEAFF
TRBJ2-3,NA,NA,TRBV12-3/TRBV12-4,TGTGCCAGCACCCGCGGGGTAGCAGATACGCAGTATTTT,CASTRGVADTQYF
TRBJ2-5,NA,once,TRBV7-9,TGTGCCAGCACCTTGGGGGGACGTGAGACCCAGTACTTC,CASTLGGRETQYF
TRBJ2-2,TRBD1,few,TRBV2,TGTGCCAGCAGTGGACAGGGGGCGCGAACCGGGGAGCTGTTTTTT,CASSGQGARTGELFF
TRBJ1-1,TRBD1,many,TRBV4-1,TGCGCCAGCAGCCGGACAGGGGAAGCTTTCTTT,CASSRTGEAFF
TRBJ1-2,NA,many,TRBV7-3,TGTGCCAGCAGCTTAACTACAGGGAACTATGGCTACACCTTC,CASSLTTGNYGYTF
TRBJ2-1,TRBD2,few,TRBV19,TGTGCCAGTAGTCCCGGCACTAGCGGGAGGGGATACAATGAGCAGTTCTTC,CASSPGTSGRGYNEQFF
TRBJ2-7,NA,few,TRBV7-2,TGTGCCAGCAGCCAGGAGAGAGTCGACTATGCCTACGAGCAGTACTTC,CASSQERVDYAYEQYF
TRBJ2-3,NA,many,TRBV15,TGTGCCACCAGCAGAGAGACCCAGCTAGCTGCGGCAGATACGCAGTATTTT,CATSRETQLAAADTQYF
TRBJ2-1,TRBD1,NA,TRBV25-1,TGTGCCAGCAGGGACAGGGGGGTTTACAATGAGCAGTTCTTC,CASRDRGVYNEQFF
TRBJ1-2,NA,few,TRBV29-1,TGCAGCGTTGAGTGGGGGCCAGGCTACACCTTC,CSVEWGPGYTF
TRBJ2-3,NA,NA,TRBV12-5,TGTGCTAGTGGTTTGGGGGGTGCAGATACGCAGTATTTT,CASGLGGADTQYF
TRBJ2-5,NA,few,TRBV5-1,TGCGCCAGCAGCCCGGAAGGGTCAGGGGAGACCCAGTACTTC,CASSPEGSGETQYF
TRBJ2-5,NA,NA,TRBV4-1,TGCGCCAGCAGCCAAGACAATTCAGCGGAGACCCAGTACTTC,CASSQDNSAETQYF
TRBJ2-7,NA,many,TRBV6-2/TRBV6-3,TGTGCCAGCAGTTACTCGGGTCGGACCTACGAGCAGTACTTC,CASSYSGRTYEQYF
TRBJ2-2,NA,few,TRBV7-9,TGTGCCAGCAGGCCCCGGTCAACCGATCACACCGGGGAGCTGTTTTTT,CASRPRSTDHTGELFF
TRBJ2-3,TRBD2,few,TRBV30,TGTGCCTGGACCGTAGCGGGGGCCTCCCGTGGTACGCAGTATTTT,CAWTVAGASRGTQYF
TRBJ1-6,TRBD1,few,TRBV5-1,TGCGCCAGCAGTCGTGGGACAGAGAGTTCACCCCTCCACTTT,CASSRGTESSPLHF
TRBJ2-3,TRBD2,many,TRBV24-1,TGTGCCACCAGTGATCGCCTTGCTAGCGGACGCTCTTCTATGAGCACAGATACGCAGTATTTT,CATSDRLASGRSSMSTDTQYF
TRBJ2-5,TRBD2,many,TRBV5-1,TGTGCCAGCAGCTCCAGACTAGCAGGCCAAGAGACCCAGTACTTC,CASSSRLAGQETQYF
TRBJ2-7,TRBD1,NA,TRBV14,TGTGCCAGCAGCCAAGAGATTATAGGGACAGCACCCTACGAGCAGTACTTC,CASSQEIIGTAPYEQYF
TRBJ2-5,NA,NA,TRBV7-9,TGTGCCAGCAGCTTAGTCCCGCCACGGGGCGAGACCCAGTACTTC,CASSLVPPRGETQYF
TRBJ2-2,TRBD2,NA,TRBV9,TGTGCCAGCAGCGTAGCGGTAGCGGGGACGAACACCGGGGAGCTGTTTTTT,CASSVAVAGTNTGELFF
TRBJ2-1,TRBD1,few,TRBV5-1,TGCGCCAGCAGCTTGGCCGTGCAGGGGGCTGAGGGTGAGCAGTTCTTC,CASSLAVQGAEGEQFF
TRBJ2-3,TRBD2,few,TRBV24-1,TGTGCCACCAGTGATGCGGGGCTAGCGGGAGGATCAGATACGCAGTATTTT,CATSDAGLAGGSDTQYF
TRBJ1-5,NA,few,TRBV29-1,TGCAGCGTTGAGATGGATCGCAATCAGCCCCAGCATTTT,CSVEMDRNQPQHF
TRBJ2-2,NA,few,TRBV5-1,TGCGCCAGCAGCTGGAGGGGGGACGGGGAGCTGTTTTTT,CASSWRGDGELFF
TRBJ1-1,TRBD1,NA,TRBV7-2,TGTGCCAGCAGCTGGTCCGGGACAGGGGGTACTGAAGCTTTCTTT,CASSWSGTGGTEAFF
TRBJ2-7,TRBD2,NA,TRBV20-1,TGCAGTGCACGGGACTATTCTTACGAGCAGTACTTC,CSARDYSYEQYF
TRBJ2-7,NA,NA,TRBV5-5,TGTGCCAGCAGCTTGGGGCAGACTAGCTCCTACGAGCAGTACTTC,CASSLGQTSSYEQYF
TRBJ2-3,TRBD2,NA,TRBV12-3/TRBV12-4,TGTGCCAGCAGTTCACGACTAGCGGGGGGGCCTAGCACAGATACGCAGTATTTT,CASSSRLAGGPSTDTQYF